This is a list of T cell receptor beta chains from one sample in a study of a mutant IDH1 vaccine in newly diagnosed glioma. Here immunoSEQ multiplex PCR was the method, and the copy in TCRdb shows in-frame clones only, minus some. The profile shows approximately 88,000 clones, just under 80% of them singletons. The sample here was PBMCs, taken from a glioma patient treated with radiotherapy, temozolomide or both. The receptor source for this set is a middle-aged man with glioma. The CDR3 runs from the conserved cysteine through the conserved F or W. The D gene is left open where the match is weak. Size values are once, few and many counts, or a class for expanded clones, and some rows have none.

D gene	J gene	clone size	V gene	CDR3 protein	CDR3 DNA
TRBD1	TRBJ2-5	.	TRBV2	CASSEEDREYQETQYF	TGTGCCAGCAGTGAGGAGGACAGGGAGTACCAAGAGACCCAGTACTTC
.	TRBJ2-7	.	TRBV28	CASSTRQDPSYEQYF	TGTGCCAGCAGCACCAGACAGGACCCATCCTACGAGCAGTACTTC
.	TRBJ1-1	once	TRBV7-9	CASSLTGGTEAFF	TGTGCCAGCAGCTTAACGGGAGGCACTGAAGCTTTCTTT
.	TRBJ1-2	.	TRBV14	CASSQAGNPYGYTF	TGTGCCAGCAGCCAAGCGGGAAACCCCTATGGCTACACCTTC
.	TRBJ2-7	.	TRBV5-1	CASSLVAVPYEQYF	TGCGCCAGCAGCTTGGTAGCAGTCCCCTACGAGCAGTACTTC
.	TRBJ2-3	.	TRBV4-3	CASSQGLPDTQYF	TGCGCCAGCAGCCAGGGACTTCCAGATACGCAGTATTTT
.	TRBJ2-1	.	TRBV21-1	CASSNSSLAGVGAHNEQFF	TGTGCCAGCAGCAATTCGAGCCTAGCGGGGGTTGGGGCTCACAATGAGCAGTTCTTC
.	TRBJ1-1	few	TRBV18	CASSGDIGGALGAFF	TGTGCCAGCTCCGGGGATATAGGGGGGGCCCTAGGAGCTTTCTTT
.	TRBJ2-5	once	TRBV7-9	CASSLLRDIQETQYF	TGTGCCAGCAGCTTGCTTCGGGACATCCAAGAGACCCAGTACTTC
TRBD1	TRBJ2-1	.	TRBV7-8	CASSPRGTGPSYNEQFF	TGTGCCAGCAGCCCCAGGGGGACAGGGCCCTCCTACAATGAGCAGTTCTTC
.	TRBJ2-7	once	TRBV7-9	CARAGTPF	TGTGCCAGGGCAGGGACTCCTTTC
TRBD1	TRBJ2-7	.	TRBV6-4	CASKSPGQTYEQYF	TGTGCCAGCAAATCCCCGGGACAGACCTACGAGCAGTACTTC
TRBD1	TRBJ2-5	.	TRBV7-6	CASSLEARGRQFQETQYF	TGTGCCAGCAGCTTAGAGGCCAGGGGGCGACAATTCCAAGAGACCCAGTACTTC
TRBD2	TRBJ2-7	once	TRBV7-3	CASSLSSGKVYEQYF	TGTGCCAGCAGCTTATCTAGCGGAAAAGTCTACGAGCAGTACTTC
TRBD1	TRBJ1-4	once	TRBV28	CASSSLQGDGNEKLFF	TGTGCCAGCAGTTCCTTACAGGGGGACGGTAATGAAAAACTGTTTTTT
TRBD2	TRBJ2-3	.	TRBV7-3	CASSFGGDTQYF	TGTGCCAGCAGCTTCGGGGGGGATACGCAGTATTTT
.	TRBJ1-2	.	TRBV11-2	CASSQSYREGYTF	TGTGCCAGCAGCCAGAGCTACAGGGAAGGCTACACCTTC
TRBD2	TRBJ2-5	once	TRBV4-2	CASSQEGSSGTIQETQYF	TGTGCCAGCAGCCAAGAGGGGTCTAGCGGGACTATTCAAGAGACCCAGTACTTC
TRBD2	TRBJ2-2	once	TRBV6-9	CASSYPLAGGRVGELFF	TGTGCCAGCAGTTACCCGCTAGCGGGGGGGCGAGTCGGGGAGCTGTTTTTT
.	TRBJ1-3	.	TRBV4-3	CASSQEYRRTTSGNTIYF	TGCGCCAGCAGCCAAGAATATAGACGGACTACCTCTGGAAACACCATATATTTT
TRBD1	TRBJ2-2	.	TRBV7-6	CASSYGQGGRSGELFF	TGTGCCAGCAGTTACGGACAGGGGGGAAGGTCCGGGGAGCTGTTTTTT
.	TRBJ2-5	.	TRBV7-9	CASSLGVGGHQETQYF	TGTGCCAGCAGCTTAGGGGTGGGGGGCCACCAAGAGACCCAGTACTTC
.	TRBJ2-7	.	TRBV6-5	CASRENQGGSYEQYF	TGTGCCAGCAGAGAGAACCAGGGGGGCTCCTACGAGCAGTACTTC
TRBD2	TRBJ2-2	once	TRBV19	CASSKVAGTGNTGELFF	TGTGCCAGTAGTAAGGTAGCGGGGACTGGGAACACCGGGGAGCTGTTTTTT
.	TRBJ2-7	.	TRBV5-1	CASSRETYEQYF	TGCGCCAGCAGCAGGGAAACCTACGAGCAGTACTTC
TRBD2	TRBJ2-1	medium-sized	TRBV9	CASSVREGPRNEQFF	TGTGCCAGCAGCGTGCGGGAGGGACCGCGGAATGAGCAGTTCTTC
.	TRBJ2-1	.	TRBV27	CASSLSALSYNEQFF	TGTGCCAGCAGTTTATCGGCCCTCTCCTACAATGAGCAGTTCTTC
.	TRBJ2-5	.	TRBV7-2	CASSLTGMGETQYF	TGTGCCAGCAGCCTGACCGGGATGGGAGAGACCCAGTACTTC
TRBD2	TRBJ2-1	.	TRBV5-1	CASSLLAGGEQFF	TGCGCCAGCAGCTTACTAGCGGGAGGGGAGCAGTTCTTC
TRBD1	TRBJ2-5	.	TRBV6-1	CASSEDTGTGKETQYF	TGTGCCAGCAGTGAGGACACCGGGACAGGCAAAGAGACCCAGTACTTC
TRBD2	TRBJ2-3	.	TRBV29-1	CSVDQAGGQDTQYF	TGCAGCGTTGATCAGGCGGGAGGTCAAGATACGCAGTATTTT
TRBD1	TRBJ2-2	.	TRBV5-4	CASRTGGVNTGELFF	TGTGCCAGCAGGACAGGGGGAGTGAACACCGGGGAGCTGTTTTTT
.	TRBJ2-3	.	TRBV7-9	CASSLVGAYTDTQYF	TGTGCCAGCAGCTTAGTGGGGGCCTACACAGATACGCAGTATTTT
.	TRBJ1-5	few	TRBV7-6	CASSLGEHQPQHF	TGTGCCAGCAGCTTAGGGGAGCATCAGCCCCAGCATTTT
.	TRBJ1-5	.	TRBV6-5	CASSYSYGGQPQHF	TGTGCCAGCAGTTACTCGTATGGCGGTCAGCCCCAGCATTTT
.	TRBJ2-3	.	TRBV30	CAWRAPSTDTQYF	TGTGCCTGGAGAGCTCCTAGCACAGATACGCAGTATTTT
TRBD2	TRBJ2-4	.	TRBV9	CASSVGLAGVEKNIQYF	TGTGCCAGCAGCGTAGGGCTAGCGGGGGTTGAGAAAAACATTCAGTACTTC
TRBD2	TRBJ2-3	.	TRBV6-1	CASNSGASGRDTQYF	TGTGCCAGCAACTCCGGGGCTAGCGGGAGGGATACGCAGTATTTT
.	TRBJ2-5	.	TRBV1	CTSSQVVGAGGQETQYF	TGCACCAGCAGCCAAGTCGTGGGGGCCGGGGGGCAAGAGACCCAGTACTTC
.	TRBJ1-1	.	TRBV5-8	CASSLIPGNTEAFF	TGTGCCAGCAGCTTGATTCCGGGCAACACTGAAGCTTTCTTT
.	TRBJ2-1	.	TRBV4-3	CASSPGRGWDNEQFF	TGCGCCAGCAGCCCCGGCCGGGGCTGGGACAATGAGCAGTTCTTC
TRBD1	TRBJ2-1	.	TRBV7-9	CASSLAMGQDPLGFF	TGTGCCAGCAGCTTAGCTATGGGACAGGACCCGCTCGGGTTCTTC
.	TRBJ2-3	.	TRBV7-2	CASSLAVGDFTDTQYF	TGTGCCAGCAGCTTAGCGGTGGGGGATTTCACAGATACGCAGTATTTT
.	TRBJ1-1	.	TRBV5-4	CASSAPDGVGRSEAFF	TGTGCCAGCAGCGCCCCGGACGGGGTAGGGCGCTCTGAAGCTTTCTTT
.	TRBJ1-5	few	TRBV7-2	CASSPYRENQPQHF	TGTGCCAGCAGCCCTTACAGGGAGAATCAGCCCCAGCATTTT
TRBD1	TRBJ1-1	.	TRBV7-6	CASSLVGTGGFDTEAFF	TGTGCCAGCAGCTTAGTTGGGACAGGGGGCTTCGACACTGAAGCTTTCTTT
TRBD2	TRBJ2-7	.	TRBV7-8	CASSLLAGASEQYF	TGTGCCAGCAGCTTGCTAGCGGGAGCGTCCGAGCAGTACTTC
.	TRBJ1-2	few	TRBV7-2	CASSLDNQGNYGYTF	TGTGCCAGCAGCTTAGATAATCAGGGCAACTATGGCTACACCTTC
.	TRBJ1-6	once	TRBV19	CASSIGETGVSNSPLHF	TGTGCCAGTAGTATAGGAGAAACGGGAGTCTCTAATTCACCCCTCCACTTT
.	TRBJ1-2	.	TRBV28	CASSLGAGGLGYTF	TGTGCCAGCAGTTTAGGGGCCGGGGGCCTTGGCTACACCTTC
.	TRBJ2-5	.	TRBV10-2	CASTRNIQETQYF	TGCGCCAGCACTAGGAACATCCAAGAGACCCAGTACTTC
.	TRBJ1-2	.	TRBV4-2	CASSQDSGSGYTF	TGTGCCAGCAGCCAAGATTCCGGATCTGGCTACACCTTC
TRBD1	TRBJ2-3	.	TRBV28	CASSFLGTQGSSTDTQYF	TGTGCCAGCAGTTTTCTGGGGACACAGGGGAGTAGCACAGATACGCAGTATTTT
TRBD1	TRBJ2-5	.	TRBV6-1	CASSGQGARETQYF	TGTGCCAGCAGTGGACAGGGGGCGCGGGAGACCCAGTACTTC
.	TRBJ2-7	.	TRBV5-8	CASTRFLDLSYEQYF	TGTGCCAGCACCCGCTTCTTGGATCTCTCCTACGAGCAGTACTTC